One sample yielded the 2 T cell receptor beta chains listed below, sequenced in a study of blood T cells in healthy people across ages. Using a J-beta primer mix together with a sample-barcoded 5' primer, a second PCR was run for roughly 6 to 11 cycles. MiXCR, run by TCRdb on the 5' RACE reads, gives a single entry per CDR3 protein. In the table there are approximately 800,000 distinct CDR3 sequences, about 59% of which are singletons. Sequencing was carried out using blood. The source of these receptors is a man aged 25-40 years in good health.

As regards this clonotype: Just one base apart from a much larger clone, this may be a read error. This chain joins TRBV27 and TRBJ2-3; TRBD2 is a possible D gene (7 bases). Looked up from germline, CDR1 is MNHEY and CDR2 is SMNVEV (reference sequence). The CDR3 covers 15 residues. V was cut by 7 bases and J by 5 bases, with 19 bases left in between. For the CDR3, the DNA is TGTGCCAGCACCCGATGGGGGGGCATCAAAGATACGCAGTATTTT. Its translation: CASTRWGGIKDTQYF.

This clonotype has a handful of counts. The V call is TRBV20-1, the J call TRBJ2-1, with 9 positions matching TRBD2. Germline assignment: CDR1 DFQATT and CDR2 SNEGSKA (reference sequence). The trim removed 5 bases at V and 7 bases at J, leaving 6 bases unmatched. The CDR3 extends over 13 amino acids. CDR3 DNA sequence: TGCAGTGCTCGGAGCGGGGGGATTAATGAGCAGTTCTTC. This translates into CSARSGGINEQFF.